This TCR beta chain was documented in a study of CD8+CD57+ T cells in acquired aplastic anemia. Across the study: Sorted cells (CD4+ and CD8+) yielded DNA amounts that averaged approximately 3.2 ug. Healthy donors yielded about 9.9 million CD4+ cell reads on average. Study-wide findings and caveats: CD8+ Simpson's diversity in patients was not significantly different from that in controls.

Genomic DNA constituted the template upon which TCR beta VDJ and CDR3 profiling was performed. MiXCR, run by TCRdb on the reads, gives a single entry per CDR3 protein. The repertoire holds some 220,000 distinct CDR3 sequences, with 34% as singletons. This clonotype was detected many times. Its cognate antigen is unknown. The V end lost 5 bases, the J end lost 3 bases, and 13 bases lay between the germline ends. CDR1 and CDR2 from the germline V gene are GTSNPN and SVGIG (reference sequence). The CDR3 consists of 13 residues. The sequence came from a human donor in good health, serving as a control. Sequencing input: sorted CD4+, CD8+, or CD8+CD57+ T cells (not recorded which) from PBMCs. The V gene is TRBV30, the J gene TRBJ2-5; D call uncertain. As DNA, the CDR3 is TGTGCCTGGGGCCGATTGCGGAAAGAGACCCAGTACTTC. Its protein is CAWGRLRKETQYF.